A single sample is the source of the 21 T cell receptor beta chains below, sequenced in a study of blood T cells in healthy people across ages. A second roughly 6 to 11 cycle PCR used barcoded and J-beta primers. TCRdb analysed the 5' RACE reads with MiXCR anew, one entry per CDR3 protein. The table has about 1.5 million distinct CDR3 sequences, roughly two fifths seen once. The sequenced material came from blood. The receptors come from a woman between 18 and 29 years old in good health.

There are many counts of this clonotype. The gene calls are TRBV6-2 or TRBV6-3 and TRBJ1-5, with a weak D call TRBD1 (5 bases). Trimming left V 0 bases short and J 1 base short, with 7 bases between. This CDR3 spans 15 amino acids. Germline assignment: CDR1 MNHEY and CDR2 SVGEGT. The DNA of the CDR3 is TGTGCCAGCAGTTACTCGACAGACAGCAATCAGCCCCAGCATTTT. Amino acids: CASSYSTDSNQPQHF.

The sample holds a few counts of this clonotype. The chain recombines TRBV7-9 with TRBJ2-1, with D tentatively TRBD1 or TRBD2 (5 bases each). Per germline, CDR1 SEHNR and CDR2 FQNEAQ (reference sequence). Trimming cost V 11 bases and J 6 bases, with 14 bases left between them. The CDR3 covers 12 residues. The CDR3 loop reads CAGTLGANEQFF. Written as DNA, the CDR3 is TGTGCCGGCACCCTCGGGGCCAATGAGCAGTTCTTC.

The chain recombines TRBV4-3 with TRBJ1-4, with a weak D call TRBD1 (5 bases). This CDR3 spans 17 amino acids. Between the trimmed V and J ends, which lost 1 base and 0 bases, there was a span of 12 bases. Per the germline V gene, CDR1 is LGHNA and CDR2 is YSLEER. CDR3 sequence (DNA): TGCGCCAGCAGCCAAGGCCTCGGGGGGTCAACTAATGAAAAACTGTTTTTT. This translates into CASSQGLGGSTNEKLFF.

This chain links TRBV20-1 with TRBJ2-1; TRBD1 matches at 7 bases. The V gene's germline CDR1 is DFQATT and CDR2 SNEGSKA (reference sequence). Trimming at V came to 3 bases and at J to 8 bases, leaving 10 bases not matched to a gene. The CDR3 totals 14 residues. This chain's CDR3 is CSASLGQGGHEQFF. CDR3 coding DNA: TGCAGTGCTAGTCTTGGGCAAGGGGGCCATGAGCAGTTCTTC.

This chain links TRBV20-1 with TRBJ2-1, with D perhaps assigned TRBD1 or TRBD2 (5 bases each). In germline, CDR1 is DFQATT, CDR2 SNEGSKA (reference sequence). V was trimmed by 6 bases and J by 8 bases, leaving 20 bases between them. This CDR3 is built from 14 residues. The CDR3 loop is CSAPPGPAFYEQFF. In DNA form, the CDR3 reads TGCAGTGCCCCGCCGGGACCAGCATTTTATGAGCAGTTCTTC.

A word on this clonotype: At one end, the junction sequence differs from germline, possibly due to a read error. The chain combines TRBV20-1 with TRBJ1-2, with unresolved D. Germline loops: CDR1 DFQATT, CDR2 SNEGSKA (reference sequence). This CDR3 spans 12 amino acids. The CDR3 DNA reads TGCAGTGCCACCGGGAATTACTATGTCTACACCTTC. Amino acids: CSATGNYYVYTF.

The chain links TRBV5-1 to TRBJ2-7, with 8 positions matching TRBD1. The junction had 10 bases not matched to a gene; V was cut back by 4 bases and J by 4 bases. Germline-derived CDR1 and CDR2 are SGHRS and YFSETQ. The length of the CDR3 is 15 residues. In nucleotides, the CDR3 is TGCGCCAGCAGCGATACAGGGGGAGGAGGGTACGAGCAGTACTTC. Its translation: CASSDTGGGGYEQYF.

This clonotype was found a few times. The rearrangement links TRBV7-2 to TRBJ2-4; 12 bases line up with TRBD1. With the DNA end fitting TRBJ2-7 better, the J assignment may be wrong. The CDR3 is 15 amino acids. The germline V gene encodes CDR1 SGHTA and CDR2 FQGNSA. The CDR3 spells CASSAGTGGPYEQYF. The CDR3 coding sequence is TGTGCCAGCAGCGCCGGGACAGGGGGCCCCTACGAGCAGTACTTC.

This clonotype was found a few times. The rearrangement joins TRBV27 to TRBJ2-1; TRBD1 agrees at 7 bases. The V gene's germline CDR1 is MNHEY and CDR2 SMNVEV (reference sequence). V dropped 2 bases and J dropped 1; count of bases not matched to a gene: 8. This CDR3 is built from 17 residues. The CDR3 DNA follows: TGTGCCAGCAGTTTACCCACGGGACAGCCGTCCTACAATGAGCAGTTCTTC. Protein sequence: CASSLPTGQPSYNEQFF.

The chain combines TRBV5-1 with TRBJ2-5; D perhaps matches TRBD1 (7 bases). The end of the DNA is better explained by TRBJ2-7, so the J call may be wrong. Germline lookup yields CDR1 SGHRS and CDR2 YFSETQ. The CDR3 spans 13 residues. The CDR3 nucleotides are TGCGCCAGCAGGGAAGGAGGGGGCTTCGAGCAGTACTTC. Residues: CASREGGGFEQYF.

The chain couples TRBV20-1 to TRBJ2-5; D uncertain. Germline CDR1 reads DFQATT; CDR2 reads SNEGSKA (reference sequence). The CDR3 runs to 11 residues. V was clipped by 3 bases and J by 4 bases, with 6 bases between them. The CDR3 loop reads CSASILETQYF. DNA of the CDR3: TGCAGTGCTAGTATCTTAGAGACCCAGTACTTC.

V usage is TRBV6-5 and J usage is TRBJ1-1, with 8 bases lining up with TRBD1. Germline trimming cut 6 bases from V and 1 base from J; bases unmatched to any gene: 7. Per the germline V gene, CDR1 is MNHEY and CDR2 is SVGAGI. CDR3 length equals 15 residues. The chain's CDR3 is CASSPSGTGNTEAFF. CDR3 bases: TGTGCCAGCAGCCCCTCCGGGACAGGGAACACTGAAGCTTTCTTT.

The V call is TRBV7-9, the J call TRBJ1-5; D gene ambiguous. Germline lookup yields CDR1 SEHNR and CDR2 FQNEAQ (reference sequence). V lost 5 bases to trimming and J lost 4 bases, with 12 bases between them. The CDR3 spans 14 residues. CDR3 DNA: TGTGCCAGCAGCGTAGAGACGACAAATCAGCCCCAGCATTTT. Protein: CASSVETTNQPQHF.

The CDR3: CASSQEYGASGRGVEETQYF. In DNA form, the CDR3 reads TGTGCCAGCAGCCAAGAATACGGGGCTAGCGGGAGGGGGGTGGAAGAGACCCAGTACTTC. V is TRBV3-1 and J is TRBJ2-5; the match to TRBD2 covers 12 bases. The CDR3 loop spans 20 amino acids. The V gene's germline CDR1 is LGHDT and CDR2 YNNKEL (reference sequence). The ends lost 0 bases at V and 3 bases at J; junction bases unmatched: 14.

The CDR3: CASSESLPGGAEAFF. CDR3 bases: TGCGCCAGCAGTGAGTCTTTACCGGGAGGGGCTGAAGCTTTCTTT. This chain connects TRBV10-2 to TRBJ1-1; TRBD1 is a possible D gene (5 bases). The V gene lost 0 bases and the J gene lost 6 bases, with 14 bases spanning the gap. This CDR3 is 15 amino acids long. The V gene's germline CDR1 is WSHSY and CDR2 SAAADI.

This clonotype has just a few counts. The chain is built from TRBV27 and TRBJ2-1, with TRBD1 matching 7 bases. The CDR3 spans 13 residues. With 3 bases clipped from V and 10 bases from J, the junction kept 6 bases outside the gene matches. In germline, CDR1 is MNHEY, CDR2 SMNVEV (reference sequence). Here the CDR3 DNA reads TGTGCCAGCAGTTTTGACAGGGTCGGGGAGCAGTTCTTC. Its protein product is CASSFDRVGEQFF.

The V and J genes are TRBV20-1 and TRBJ1-2; no clear D gene. Germline V gene sequence: CDR1 DFQATT, CDR2 SNEGSKA (reference sequence). This CDR3 region has 12 residues. Trimming took off 8 bases at V and 2 bases at J, with 12 bases between the two ends. The CDR3 sequence is CSPLGTNYGYTF. The CDR3 bases are TGCAGTCCCCTGGGTACGAACTATGGCTACACCTTC.

This clonotype was observed a few times. The chain recombines TRBV2 with TRBJ1-6; 7 nucleotides agree with TRBD1. CDR1 is SNHLY, CDR2 FYNNEI, per germline. The CDR3 totals 14 residues. V shed 7 bases and J 8 bases; nucleotides not matched to a gene: 8. The CDR3 DNA reads as TGTGCCAGCAAGGGACAGATGGCCTATTCACCCCTCCACTTT. Its translation is CASKGQMAYSPLHF.

A few counts support this clonotype. The V call is TRBV20-1, the J call TRBJ1-5, with no clear D. Per germline, CDR1 DFQATT and CDR2 SNEGSKA (reference sequence). Trimming removed 5 bases at V and 2 bases at J, with 13 bases between. The CDR3 runs to 14 residues. In nucleotides, the CDR3 is TGCAGTGCTCATATTACGGCGGGCAATCAGCCCCAGCATTTT. It translates to CSAHITAGNQPQHF.

V gene TRBV12-5 combines with J gene TRBJ2-1; 10 bases fit TRBD2. The germline V gene encodes CDR1 LGHNT and CDR2 FRNRAP. The CDR3 sequence is 17 residues long. With 3 bases clipped from V and 2 bases from J, the junction kept 7 bases outside the gene matches. The CDR3 loop is CASGFSLAGATYNEQFF. CDR3 nucleotides: TGTGCTAGTGGTTTTTCCCTAGCGGGAGCCACCTACAATGAGCAGTTCTTC.

The CDR3 DNA reads TGCGCCAGCAGCTTGAACAGGGGGACTGAGGTTAACTATGGCTACACCTTC. Its translation is CASSLNRGTEVNYGYTF. The rearrangement links TRBV5-1 to TRBJ1-2; 8 positions match TRBD1. The CDR3 totals 17 residues. J gave up 1 base and V 1 base, and 9 bases lay outside the gene matches. The germline V gene encodes CDR1 SGHRS and CDR2 YFSETQ. Combining the CDR3 with reference TRBV5-1 and TRBJ1-2 gives the whole variable domain KAGVTQTPRYLIKTRGQQVTLSCSPISGHRSVSWYQQTPGQGLQFLFEYFSETQRNKGNFPGRFSGRQFSNSRSEMNVSTLELGDSALYLCASSLNRGTEVNYGYTFGSGTRLTVV.